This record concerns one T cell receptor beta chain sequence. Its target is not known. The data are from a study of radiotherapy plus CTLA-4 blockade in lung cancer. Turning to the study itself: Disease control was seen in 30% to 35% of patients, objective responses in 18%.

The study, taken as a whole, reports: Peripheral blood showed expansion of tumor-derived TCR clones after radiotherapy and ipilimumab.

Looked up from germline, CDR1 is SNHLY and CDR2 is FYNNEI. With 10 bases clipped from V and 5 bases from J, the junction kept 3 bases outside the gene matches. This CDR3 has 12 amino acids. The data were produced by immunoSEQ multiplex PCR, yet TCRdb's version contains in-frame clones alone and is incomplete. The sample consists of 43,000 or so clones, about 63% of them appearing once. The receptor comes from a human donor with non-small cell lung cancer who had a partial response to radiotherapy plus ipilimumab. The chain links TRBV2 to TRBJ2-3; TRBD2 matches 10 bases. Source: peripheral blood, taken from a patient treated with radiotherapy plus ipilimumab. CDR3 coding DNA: TGTGCCAACAAGCGGGAGGGAGATACGCAGTATTTT. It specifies CANKREGDTQYF.